This TCR beta chain was captured by sequencing in a study of T cells in Graves' hyperthyroidism and ophthalmopathy (dated by TCRdb to between 2017 and 2020). A note on the overall study: Peripheral blood samples were taken at initial diagnosis, before any treatment was given. The study also compared thyroid tissue and blood T-cell repertoires from more than five Graves' hyperthyroidism patients. Prospective prediction of ophthalmopathy was tested in an independent validation cohort of fewer than 20 hyperthyroidism patients and around 16 patients who later progressed to ophthalmopathy. For training and testing, the roughly 93 patients in the discovery cohort were randomly divided in a 7:3 ratio. After blood sampling, hyperthyroidism patients were treated with methimazole at a starting dose of 30 mg daily, and ophthalmopathy patients were treated with high-dose intravenous methylprednisolone. To identify distinguishing TCR V-J signatures, a discovery cohort of 100 or so patients was used, comprising 43 with Graves' ophthalmopathy and around 57 with stable Graves' hyperthyroidism. The paper reports TCR Vbeta CDR3 sequencing of roughly 140 peripheral blood samples: 40 or so ophthalmopathy, over 70 hyperthyroidism and 17 progressor patients. Results the study describes overall, beyond this receptor: Most expanded thyroid clonotypes (frequency above 0.001) were also found in blood, which suggests that blood repertoires may mirror thyroid immune responses. A 13 V-J signature model separated ophthalmopathy from stable hyperthyroidism, with about 90% sensitivity and 81.08% specificity in cross-validation and 80%/75% in testing. During validation, the model predicted progression to ophthalmopathy a median of roughly six months ahead of onset, with roughly 65% sensitivity and about 72% specificity. Sample size was not statistically predetermined, and investigators were not blinded to group allocation.

Moderately to severely active disease, a Clinical Activity Score of at least 3, a NOSPECS grade of at least 4, and a duration under 3 months were present in ophthalmopathy patients. Patients with uncontrolled infections, other autoimmune diseases, pregnancy or lactation were excluded. Clinical symptoms, serum thyroxine and TRAb, thyroid ultrasound, and orbital computed tomography formed the basis for the diagnoses. PBMCs were isolated from about 10 ml of fresh peripheral blood by Ficoll-Paque density gradient centrifugation. Trizol reagent was used to extract total RNA, and RNA quality was then checked on an Agilent 2100 Bioanalyzer. Turning to this clonotype: This clone's antigen is unknown. No base qualities exist here, and no much larger clone lies one base off it.

V is reduced by 6 bases and J by 1 base, leaving a spacing of 15 bases between them. CDR1 and CDR2, per the germline V gene, are LGHNA and YNFKEQ. Its CDR3 holds 15 amino acids, cysteine through phenylalanine. The read is trimmed to its CDR3 DNA, 45 bases read in frame from base 1. The TCR beta CDR3 regions were amplified from RNA transcripts. The first round of RT-PCR for the TCR CDR3 was performed with the HTBI primer set and the Qiagen OneStep RT-PCR kit. Libraries were constructed in a second round of multiplex PCR, after which size selection and purification were performed. The libraries were sequenced on an Illumina HiSeq2000 using paired-end 100 bp reads. Processing in the source paper ran as follows. SOAPnuke was used to process the raw data, removing reads that contained adapters or uncalled bases, had a mean Phred below 15, or lacked an exact match to the constant primer or identifier. COPE v1.2.5 was used to merge high-quality paired reads, and clonotypes were defined as unique nucleotide sequences. MiTCR v1.1 was used to align clonotypes to the IMGT TRBV, TRBD and TRBJ reference segments. Analysis was restricted to V-J combinations with a frequency above 0.0001, which covered about 99% of repertoires. The TCS score was defined as the ratio of F50 (clonal expansion) to E x V (chaos), calculated using BLOSUM62-based TCRdist between CDR3 peptides within each V-J. Welch's t-statistics and random forest reduced around 510 V-J features to roughly 13, which were used in a naive Bayes classifier (R e1071). TCRdb reprocessed the public reads (quality trimming at Q25 with fastp, clone calling with MiXCR) and kept in-frame beta chains. A single entry per CDR3 protein holds the most common genes and DNA from its merged rows. It is TCRdb's table, rather than the study itself, that gives the V and J calls and clone size. The sample records more than 500,000 distinct CDR3 sequences, 15% to 20% of which are singletons. The top ten clonotypes cover about 29% of the sample.

Material: blood. The receptor was derived from a woman aged 30 to 39 with Graves' ophthalmopathy. The sequence links TRBV4-2 to TRBJ1-1, with the D segment identity uncertain. DNA sequence: TGTGCCAGCAGGGAGAATAGCATAGAGAACACTGAAGCTTTCTTT. It encodes CASRENSIENTEAFF.